This is a list of T cell receptor beta chains from one sample in a study of OX40 agonist ivuxolimab in advanced cancers. Some clones are missing from TCRdb's copy, which holds only in-frame ones; the method was immunoSEQ multiplex PCR. The table shows about 40,000 clones, with 88% occurring only once. The source was CD4+ or CD8+ T cells sorted from blood, collected in a trial of the OX40 agonist ivuxolimab. These TCRs come from an adult with an advanced solid tumor such as melanoma, head and neck, liver or kidney cancer. The CDR3 runs from the conserved cysteine through the conserved F or W. D genes are given only for firm matches. Some rows mark clone size as missing; the rest say once, few, many or name a class of expanded clone.

- TRBJ1-6 TRBV7-8 TRBD1 CASSLEAGGSYNSPLHF TGTGCCAGCAGCTTAGAGGCAGGGGGCTCCTATAATTCACCCCTCCACTTT
- TRBJ2-5 TRBV23-1 - CASTHRDKGGKTQYF TGCGCCAGCACCCACCGGGACAAGGGTGGAAAGACCCAGTACTTC
- TRBJ2-7 TRBV19 - CASISTRDLAEQYF TGTGCCAGTATCTCGACCAGGGATCTGGCCGAGCAGTACTTC
once TRBJ2-5 TRBV5-6 TRBD2 CASSLMATSGRLGETQYF TGTGCCAGCAGCTTGATGGCGACTAGCGGGAGGTTAGGGGAGACCCAGTACTTC
- TRBJ2-7 TRBV28 TRBD1 CASIWAGGSYEQYF TGTGCCAGCATATGGGCAGGGGGATCTTACGAGCAGTACTTC
- TRBJ2-2 TRBV5-1 TRBD1 CASSLRDRGPTGELFF TGCGCCAGCAGCTTGCGGGACAGGGGACCCACCGGGGAGCTGTTTTTT
- TRBJ2-1 TRBV30 - CAWGLNEQFF TGTGCCTGGGGTCTCAATGAGCAGTTCTTC
- TRBJ2-7 TRBV28 - CASTLGQTLVEQYF TGTGCCAGCACCCTAGGGCAGACTCTCGTCGAGCAGTACTTC
- TRBJ2-3 TRBV27 - CASSLLAPQSTDTQYF TGTGCCAGCAGTCTCCTGGCCCCCCAGAGCACAGATACGCAGTATTTT
- TRBJ1-1 TRBV6-5 - CASSYSGSSRWTEAFF TGTGCCAGCAGTTACTCGGGGTCCTCCCGATGGACTGAAGCTTTCTTT
- TRBJ2-7 TRBV27 TRBD1 CASSLTGSHEQYF TGTGCCAGCAGTTTGACAGGGTCACACGAGCAGTACTTC
- TRBJ2-7 TRBV27 TRBD1 CASSKDGTVGEQYF TGTGCCAGCAGCAAAGACGGGACAGTGGGAGAGCAGTACTTC
- TRBJ2-5 TRBV6-5 - CASSYSLGGETQYF TGTGCCAGCAGTTACTCGTTGGGGGGAGAGACCCAGTACTTC
once TRBJ1-1 TRBV11-2 TRBD1 CASSLGQGVTEAFF TGTGCCAGCAGCCTAGGACAGGGGGTTACTGAAGCTTTCTTT